One sample yielded the 9 T cell receptor beta chains listed below, sequenced in a study of blood T cell repertoires in COVID-19. Data came from immunoSEQ multiplex PCR; TCRdb stores just in-frame clones and leaves some out. The table includes about 61,000 clones, roughly 87% detected once. What was sequenced was peripheral blood. The receptors shown here come from a man older than 75 in a cohort sampled during active COVID-19.

The rearrangement links TRBV11-2 to TRBJ2-2; possibly TRBD2 for D (5 bases). CDR1 SGHAT and CDR2 FQNNGV come from the germline V gene. Trimming shortened V by 2 bases and J by 4 bases, and 14 bases separated the two germline ends. This CDR3 contains 16 residues. CDR3 amino acids: CASSLSPSWGTGELFF. The CDR3, as DNA: TGTGCCAGCAGCTTATCCCCTAGCTGGGGCACCGGGGAGCTGTTTTTT.

CDR3 DNA: TGTGCCAGCAGCATAAGGACAGGGGGCTATGGCTACACCTTC. Translating gives CASSIRTGGYGYTF. The chain uses TRBV5-6 and TRBJ1-2, with 10 bases aligning to TRBD1. This CDR3 spans 14 amino acids. The junction had 4 bases not matched to a gene; V was cut back by 4 bases and J by 4 bases. CDR1 SGHDT and CDR2 YYEEEE come from the germline V gene.

The V call is TRBV7-9, the J call TRBJ2-5; tentatively, D is TRBD1 (6 bases). This CDR3 has 16 amino acids. The germline gives CDR1 SEHNR, CDR2 FQNEAQ (reference sequence). The ends were cut back, 2 bases at V and 7 bases at J, with 20 bases in the middle. CDR3 sequence: CASSLPPAGALGTQYF. For the CDR3, the DNA is TGTGCCAGCAGCTTACCCCCGGCAGGGGCGCTAGGGACCCAGTACTTC.

The chain couples TRBV18 to TRBJ2-7; D is possibly TRBD1 (6 bases). CDR3 length: 15 residues. V was pared by 2 bases and J by 0 bases, with 11 bases between. The germline V gene encodes CDR1 KGHSH and CDR2 LQKENI. CDR3 in amino acids: CASSPSRQASYEQYF. The CDR3 coding sequence is TGTGCCAGCTCACCAAGTAGACAGGCCTCCTACGAGCAGTACTTC.

The chain couples TRBV14 to TRBJ2-3; 11 bases line up with TRBD2. The CDR3 is made up of 17 amino acids. CDR1 and CDR2 from the germline V gene are SGHDN and FVKESK. V was clipped by 3 bases and J by 5 bases; unmatched bases: 10. The CDR3 DNA reads TGTGCCAGCAGCCACCAACTAACTAGCGGGGGAAAAGATACGCAGTATTTT. Protein: CASSHQLTSGGKDTQYF. The full variable domain, its missing parts supplied by reference TRBV14 and TRBJ2-3, is EAGVTQFPSHSVIEKGQTVTLRCDPISGHDNLYWYRRVMGKEIKFLLHFVKESKQDESGMPNNRFLAERTGGTYSTLKVQPAELEDSGVYFCASSHQLTSGGKDTQYFGPGTRLTVL.

The CDR3 DNA is TGTGCCAGCAGCCGCTTAGGACTAGCGGGAGTCCAAGAGACCCAGTACTTC. Its translation: CASSRLGLAGVQETQYF. The chain combines TRBV3-1 (or the pseudogene TRBV3-2) with TRBJ2-5, with 13 bases that match TRBD2. V shed 4 bases, J shed 1 base, and the junction held 6 bases outside the gene matches. The germline gives CDR1 LGHDT, CDR2 YNNKEL (reference sequence). This CDR3 is 17 amino acids long.

V usage is TRBV5-5 and J usage is TRBJ1-6; D gene ambiguous. Germline assignment: CDR1 SGHKS and CDR2 YYEKEE (reference sequence). The V and J ends lost 4 bases and 7 bases respectively, with 3 bases between them. CDR3 length: 11 amino acids. DNA of the CDR3: TGTGCCAGCAGCCAGAATTCACCCCTCCACTTT. As protein: CASSQNSPLHF. The full variable domain, its missing parts supplied by reference TRBV5-5 and TRBJ1-6, is DAGVTQSPTHLIKTRGQQVTLRCSPISGHKSVSWYQQVLGQGPQFIFQYYEKEERGRGNFPDRFSARQFPNYSSELNVNALLLGDSALYLCASSQNSPLHFGNGTRLTVT.

The V call is TRBV7-2, the J call TRBJ1-2; D possibly corresponds to TRBD1 (6 bases). CDR3 size: 15 residues. Germline values: CDR1 SGHTA, CDR2 FQGNSA. V lost 5 bases and J lost 1, with 14 bases in between. The CDR3 region is CASSPYGQNNYGYTF. The CDR3 nucleotides read TGTGCCAGCAGCCCATACGGACAGAATAACTATGGCTACACCTTC.

The chain recombines TRBV5-8 with TRBJ1-5; D gene ambiguous. The germline V and J ends were trimmed by 5 bases and 0 bases, with 9 bases remaining between them. Germline loops: CDR1 SGHTS, CDR2 YDEGEE. This CDR3 spans 14 amino acids. The CDR3 region is CASSFRTSNQPQHF. The CDR3 DNA reads as TGTGCCAGCAGTTTCAGAACTAGCAATCAGCCCCAGCATTTT.